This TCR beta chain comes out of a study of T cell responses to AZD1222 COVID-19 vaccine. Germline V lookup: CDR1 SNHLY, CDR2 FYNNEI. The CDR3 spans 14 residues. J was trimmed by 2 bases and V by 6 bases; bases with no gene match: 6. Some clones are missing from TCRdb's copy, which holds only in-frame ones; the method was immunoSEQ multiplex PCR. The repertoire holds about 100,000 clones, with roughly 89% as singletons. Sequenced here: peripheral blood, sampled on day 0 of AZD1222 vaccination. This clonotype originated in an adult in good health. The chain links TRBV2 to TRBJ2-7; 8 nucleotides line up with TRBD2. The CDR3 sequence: CASRTGGLTYEQYF. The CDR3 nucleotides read TGTGCCAGCAGGACGGGGGGGCTCACCTACGAGCAGTACTTC.